This T cell receptor (beta chain) came from a study of T cell changes during pregnancy in multiple sclerosis. This clone was found a few times. V gave up 5 bases and J gave up 7 bases; unmatched junction bases: 7. Germline loops: CDR1 SNHLY, CDR2 FYNNEI. The CDR3 loop spans 15 amino acids. TCRdb keeps only in-frame clones here, not all; method: immunoSEQ multiplex PCR. Here the sample spans over 50,000 clones, approximately 87% being singletons. Input material: peripheral blood from another person, used as feeder cells. This chain joins TRBV2 and TRBJ1-6, with 8 bases that match TRBD1. This TCR came from a human donor whose cells served as feeder cells for cultures in a pregnancy study. CDR3 DNA: TGTGCCAGCAGTCAACAGGGGGATGGCAATTCACCCCTCCACTTT. Its translation is CASSQQGDGNSPLHF. Full variable domain (remainder filled in from reference TRBV2 and TRBJ1-6): EPEVTQTPSHQVTQMGQEVILRCVPISNHLYFYWYRQILGQKVEFLVSFYNNEISEKSEIFDDQFSVERPDGSNFTLKIRSTKLEDSAMYFCASSQQGDGNSPLHFGNGTRLTVT.